The T cell receptor beta chain under discussion was sequenced for a study of cytomegalovirus exposure and HLA in healthy donors. From germline, CDR1 is SGHRS and CDR2 YFSETQ. V lost 4 bases, J lost 6 bases, and 12 bases stayed unmatched. There are 16 residues in the CDR3. Study results and limitations: Reported performance of the classifier showed diagnosis of cytomegalovirus status with high specificity and sensitivity. It has been reported that TCR beta sequences accurately predicted the HLA-A and HLA-B alleles of most subjects. Presence/absence results assume similar sequencing depth per donor, which may not hold.

In the PCR, 60 Vbeta and 13 Jbeta primers were used. Profiled with immunoSEQ multiplex PCR; TCRdb holds only in-frame clones, not every one. This sample has about 180,000 clones, with approximately 84% found just once. To note about this clone: Its antigen is still unknown.

Input material: PBMCs. The gene calls are TRBV5-1 and TRBJ2-1; 8 bases fit TRBD1. The receptor comes from a girl under 18 in good health and CMV-seropositive. The CDR3 DNA sequence: TGCGCCAGCAGCATCCAGGACAGGGTGGGGTCCAATGAGCAGTTCTTC. Residues: CASSIQDRVGSNEQFF.